The clone carrying this T cell receptor (beta chain) turned up a few times. TCRdb used MiXCR to reprocess the PCR reads, holding one entry per CDR3 protein. The sample consists of some 650,000 distinct CDR3 sequences, 20% of them appearing once. Germline CDR1 SEHNR, CDR2 FQNEAQ (reference sequence). V was shortened by 4 bases and J by 3 bases, with 12 bases between the two germline ends. This CDR3 has 14 amino acids. This record comes from a study of molecular identifiers for immune sequencing clone quantification. Every naive CD8 library was made from between about 18,000 and 1,100,000 sorted cells with 10%, 30% or 50% RNA.

This rearrangement joins TRBV7-9 to TRBJ2-5; D is possibly TRBD2 (6 bases). The sample comprised naive CD8+ T cells from blood, with Jurkat cell RNA spiked in. Indicated subset: FACS-sorted CD8+CD4-CCR7+CD45RA+ naive T cells. The clonotype originates from a human donor in good health. Some libraries in this study had Jurkat cell RNA spiked in. In DNA, the CDR3 is TGTGCCAGCAGCTCCTTAGCGGAGAAAGAGACCCAGTACTTC. Its protein is CASSSLAEKETQYF.